This T cell receptor beta chain was profiled in a study of T-cell memory formation after mild COVID-19. TCRdb passed the 5' RACE reads through MiXCR, listing each CDR3 protein once. Seen here are around 300,000 distinct CDR3 sequences, around an eighth observed once, and the top ten hold 21%. This clonotype was found a few times. Trimming stripped 1 base from V and 4 bases from J, with 17 bases between. Per germline, CDR1 SGHTA and CDR2 FQGNSA. The CDR3 has 17 residues. This sequence originates from a young man who had mild COVID-19 (a few samples of this study predate the infection). Cell type and time point are not known. The chain joins TRBV7-2 to TRBJ1-3; weak D call: TRBD1 (6 bases). Input material: PBMCs or a T cell subset sorted from them (not recorded which). The CDR3, as DNA: TGTGCCAGCAGCTTAGTCGTCGGAGGGGGGCAAGGAAACACCATATATTTT. Protein product: CASSLVVGGGQGNTIYF.